These T cell receptor beta chains were read from a single sample in a study of lung T cells in sarcoidosis with Löfgren's syndrome. One entry per CDR3 protein results from TCRdb running MiXCR on the reads. The sample records about 21,000 distinct CDR3 sequences, roughly 22% being singletons. What was sequenced was CD4+ T cells from PBMCs. The origin of the receptors is a human donor with sarcoidosis (Löfgren's syndrome or another form), or a control subject (not recorded which). Each CDR3 is given with its conserved first and last residue. The order of the fields is CDR3 DNA, CDR3 protein, V gene, J gene, D gene, clone size. D genes are given only for firm matches. Some rows mark clone size as missing; the rest say once, few, many or name a class of expanded clone.

CDR3nt: TGTGCCTGGAGCGACAGGGCAGGCTGCACCTTC; CDR3aa: CAWSDRAGCTF; v_gene: TRBV30; j_gene: TRBJ1-2; d_gene: TRBD1; abundance: NA
CDR3nt: TGTGCCAGTAGTTTATGGCGGGACAGCAATGAGCAGTTCTTC; CDR3aa: CASSLWRDSNEQFF; v_gene: TRBV28; j_gene: TRBJ2-1; d_gene: NA; abundance: medium-sized
CDR3nt: TGTGCCACCAGCAGAGACCACGGATACGAGCAGTACTTC; CDR3aa: CATSRDHGYEQYF; v_gene: TRBV15; j_gene: TRBJ2-7; d_gene: NA; abundance: medium-sized
CDR3nt: TGTGCCAGCAACATAGGCAGGACAGAGGTGAATCAGCCCCAGCATTTT; CDR3aa: CASNIGRTEVNQPQHF; v_gene: TRBV28; j_gene: TRBJ1-5; d_gene: NA; abundance: NA
CDR3nt: TGCAGTGCTAGAGAGGGCAGGGGTAGCAATCAGCCCCAGCATTTT; CDR3aa: CSAREGRGSNQPQHF; v_gene: TRBV20-1; j_gene: TRBJ1-5; d_gene: NA; abundance: medium-sized
CDR3nt: TGTGCCAGTAGTCTTACGGGACAGTCCTACAATGAGCAGTTCTTC; CDR3aa: CASSLTGQSYNEQFF; v_gene: TRBV19; j_gene: TRBJ2-1; d_gene: TRBD1; abundance: many
CDR3nt: TGTGCCAGCAGCCCTTGGGGCAGGGGAGGTGGCTTCACCTTC; CDR3aa: CASSPWGRGGGFTF; v_gene: TRBV11-2; j_gene: TRBJ1-2; d_gene: NA; abundance: NA
CDR3nt: TGCGCCAGCAGCGCGGGACAGGGGCATGGCTACACCTTC; CDR3aa: CASSAGQGHGYTF; v_gene: TRBV5-1; j_gene: TRBJ1-2; d_gene: TRBD1; abundance: many
CDR3nt: TGCAGTGCCTGGGGGCCTAGGGGGCCTGATACGCAGTATTTT; CDR3aa: CSAWGPRGPDTQYF; v_gene: TRBV20-1; j_gene: TRBJ2-3; d_gene: TRBD1; abundance: many
CDR3nt: TGTGCCAGCAGTTGGGGGGACATGAACACTGAAGCTTTCTTT; CDR3aa: CASSWGDMNTEAFF; v_gene: TRBV6-2/TRBV6-3; j_gene: TRBJ1-1; d_gene: NA; abundance: medium-sized
CDR3nt: TGTGCCAGCAGTTACTCAAATACAGGAGCCTCTGGAAACACCATATATTTT; CDR3aa: CASSYSNTGASGNTIYF; v_gene: TRBV6-6; j_gene: TRBJ1-3; d_gene: NA; abundance: medium-sized
CDR3nt: TGTGCCAGTAAGGCGGACAGGGGATTCAATCAGCCCCAGCATTTT; CDR3aa: CASKADRGFNQPQHF; v_gene: TRBV19; j_gene: TRBJ1-5; d_gene: TRBD1; abundance: NA
CDR3nt: TGTGCCAGCAGTATCCGGACAGGTAGCACAGATACGCAGTATTTT; CDR3aa: CASSIRTGSTDTQYF; v_gene: TRBV28; j_gene: TRBJ2-3; d_gene: TRBD1; abundance: many
CDR3nt: TGTGCCAGCAGGCCCCTACAGGGCACAGATACGCAGTATTTT; CDR3aa: CASRPLQGTDTQYF; v_gene: TRBV6-1; j_gene: TRBJ2-3; d_gene: NA; abundance: medium-sized
CDR3nt: TGTGCCGGCAGTTACGAGAACAGAGGGGGCACTGAAGCTTTCTTT; CDR3aa: CAGSYENRGGTEAFF; v_gene: TRBV6-9; j_gene: TRBJ1-1; d_gene: NA; abundance: NA
CDR3nt: TGTGCCAGCAGTTTAAATGACAGGAGAACAGATACGCAGTATTTT; CDR3aa: CASSLNDRRTDTQYF; v_gene: TRBV28; j_gene: TRBJ2-3; d_gene: NA; abundance: many
CDR3nt: TGTGCCAGCTCACAACTAGCGGGGGGCAATGAGCAGTTCTTC; CDR3aa: CASSQLAGGNEQFF; v_gene: TRBV18; j_gene: TRBJ2-1; d_gene: TRBD2; abundance: many
CDR3nt: TGTGCCAGCAGTTTTTCGGCCGTGGGGTCCTACGAGCAGTACTTC; CDR3aa: CASSFSAVGSYEQYF; v_gene: TRBV28; j_gene: TRBJ2-7; d_gene: NA; abundance: many
CDR3nt: TGTGCCAGCAGCGTACGGGAGCTCCCCTACGAGCAGTACTTC; CDR3aa: CASSVRELPYEQYF; v_gene: TRBV9; j_gene: TRBJ2-7; d_gene: NA; abundance: NA
CDR3nt: TGTGCCACCAGTGATTCGTCCGGGACGTTTAACTACAATGAGCAGTTCTTC; CDR3aa: CATSDSSGTFNYNEQFF; v_gene: TRBV24-1; j_gene: TRBJ2-1; d_gene: NA; abundance: many
CDR3nt: TGCAGCGTTGGGACTAGCGGGAGGGCGGCGGAGACCCAGTACTTC; CDR3aa: CSVGTSGRAAETQYF; v_gene: TRBV29-1; j_gene: TRBJ2-5; d_gene: TRBD2; abundance: NA
CDR3nt: TGTGCCAGTCAATGGGGGGCTCGCAATGACAATCAGCCACAGCATTTT; CDR3aa: CASQWGARNDNQPQHF; v_gene: TRBV19; j_gene: TRBJ1-5; d_gene: NA; abundance: NA
CDR3nt: TGTGCCAGTTCAAAAGCGCCTAGAGAAGCTAGCGGGATTAGCGAGCAGTACTTC; CDR3aa: CASSKAPREASGISEQYF; v_gene: TRBV5-4; j_gene: TRBJ2-7; d_gene: TRBD2; abundance: few
CDR3nt: TGTGCCAGCAGCTTGTTTCAGATCTCTGGAAACACCATATATTTT; CDR3aa: CASSLFQISGNTIYF; v_gene: TRBV5-6; j_gene: TRBJ1-3; d_gene: NA; abundance: NA
CDR3nt: TGTGCCACCAGCGGGGGGACAGGGACAGATACGCAGTATTTT; CDR3aa: CATSGGTGTDTQYF; v_gene: TRBV15; j_gene: TRBJ2-3; d_gene: TRBD1; abundance: many
CDR3nt: TGTGCCAGCAGCTTCAGTGTCAATCAGCCCCAGCATTTT; CDR3aa: CASSFSVNQPQHF; v_gene: TRBV11-2; j_gene: TRBJ1-5; d_gene: NA; abundance: NA
CDR3nt: TGTGCCAGCAGCTTAGAAGCGGACATTAGCACAGATACGCAGTATTTT; CDR3aa: CASSLEADISTDTQYF; v_gene: TRBV7-2; j_gene: TRBJ2-3; d_gene: NA; abundance: many
CDR3nt: TGTGCCAGCATGAGAAGGGGGAATTCACCCCTCCACTTT; CDR3aa: CASMRRGNSPLHF; v_gene: TRBV6-1; j_gene: TRBJ1-6; d_gene: NA; abundance: medium-sized
CDR3nt: TGTGCCAGCAGACCCTCGACAGGGGGCTCGGTAAACATTCAGTACTTC; CDR3aa: CASRPSTGGSVNIQYF; v_gene: TRBV6-1; j_gene: TRBJ2-4; d_gene: TRBD1; abundance: many
CDR3nt: TGCGCCAGCAGCTTGCCGGGCGGGAAAGAGACCCAGTACTTC; CDR3aa: CASSLPGGKETQYF; v_gene: TRBV5-1; j_gene: TRBJ2-5; d_gene: NA; abundance: many
CDR3nt: TGTGCCAGCAGTTTATCTCGACAGACCCATAATTCACCCCTCCACTTT; CDR3aa: CASSLSRQTHNSPLHF; v_gene: TRBV27; j_gene: TRBJ1-6; d_gene: NA; abundance: medium-sized
CDR3nt: TGTGCCAGTAGTCCAAGGACTAGCGGGTTAACCGGGGAGCTGTTTTTT; CDR3aa: CASSPRTSGLTGELFF; v_gene: TRBV19; j_gene: TRBJ2-2; d_gene: TRBD2; abundance: many
CDR3nt: TGTGCCAGCAGCCTCGCTCGGTTGACGGGTAGCGCTTTCTTT; CDR3aa: CASSLARLTGSAFF; v_gene: TRBV14; j_gene: TRBJ1-1; d_gene: NA; abundance: many
CDR3nt: TGTGCCAGCAGCCCAAAACCTCAGGACGTTGCCTACGAGCAGTACTTC; CDR3aa: CASSPKPQDVAYEQYF; v_gene: TRBV7-9; j_gene: TRBJ2-7; d_gene: NA; abundance: NA
CDR3nt: TGTGCCAACAGTTACGGCCGGGACGAGCAGTACTTC; CDR3aa: CANSYGRDEQYF; v_gene: TRBV6-6; j_gene: TRBJ2-7; d_gene: NA; abundance: few
CDR3nt: TGTGCCAGCAGTTTATATTTGGGCACAGATACGCAGTATTTT; CDR3aa: CASSLYLGTDTQYF; v_gene: TRBV27; j_gene: TRBJ2-3; d_gene: NA; abundance: medium-sized
CDR3nt: TGTGCCACCAGCAGAGATGGAGGGGTCTATGGCTACACCTTC; CDR3aa: CATSRDGGVYGYTF; v_gene: TRBV15; j_gene: TRBJ1-2; d_gene: NA; abundance: medium-sized
CDR3nt: TGTGCCAGCAGTTACGACAGGACTAGCAATCAGCCCCAGCATTTT; CDR3aa: CASSYDRTSNQPQHF; v_gene: TRBV6-5; j_gene: TRBJ1-5; d_gene: NA; abundance: NA
CDR3nt: TGTGCCAGCAGCTTAGCCGCTCGGGTCGGCGGGACCCAGTACTTC; CDR3aa: CASSLAARVGGTQYF; v_gene: TRBV11-1; j_gene: TRBJ2-5; d_gene: NA; abundance: few
CDR3nt: TGTGCCAGCATGAAATCTAAAGTCCCTGATGAAAAACTGTTTTTT; CDR3aa: CASMKSKVPDEKLFF; v_gene: TRBV27; j_gene: TRBJ1-4; d_gene: NA; abundance: NA
CDR3nt: TGCAGTGCTAGGCTAGCGAGCTCCTACAATGAGCAGTTCTTC; CDR3aa: CSARLASSYNEQFF; v_gene: TRBV20-1; j_gene: TRBJ2-1; d_gene: NA; abundance: NA
CDR3nt: TGTGCCAGCAGCACCCGGGGGGTAATGGATGGCTACACCTTC; CDR3aa: CASSTRGVMDGYTF; v_gene: TRBV9; j_gene: TRBJ1-2; d_gene: NA; abundance: few
CDR3nt: TGCGCCAGCAGTTTTACAGGGGCGGAGAACACCGGGGAGCTGTTTTTT; CDR3aa: CASSFTGAENTGELFF; v_gene: TRBV5-1; j_gene: TRBJ2-2; d_gene: TRBD1; abundance: many
CDR3nt: TGTGCCAGCAGCCAAGCCTATAGCAATCAGCCCCAGCATTTT; CDR3aa: CASSQAYSNQPQHF; v_gene: TRBV3-1; j_gene: TRBJ1-5; d_gene: NA; abundance: NA
CDR3nt: TGTGCCATTACGGGCTCCGGGGAGCTGTTTTTT; CDR3aa: CAITGSGELFF; v_gene: TRBV28; j_gene: TRBJ2-2; d_gene: NA; abundance: many
CDR3nt: TGCGCCAGCAGTGAGTCGAGTAACAGCAATCAGCCCCAGCATTTT; CDR3aa: CASSESSNSNQPQHF; v_gene: TRBV10-2; j_gene: TRBJ1-5; d_gene: NA; abundance: many
CDR3nt: TGTGCCAGCAGTACTGGACTAGCCGGAAAGTACAGTGGGCAGTTCTTC; CDR3aa: CASSTGLAGKYSGQFF; v_gene: TRBV6-2/TRBV6-3; j_gene: TRBJ2-1; d_gene: TRBD2; abundance: NA
CDR3nt: TGCAGTGCTAGACCAGCGGGAGGGAAGTTTGAGCAGTACTTC; CDR3aa: CSARPAGGKFEQYF; v_gene: TRBV20-1; j_gene: TRBJ2-7; d_gene: TRBD2; abundance: NA
CDR3nt: TGCGCCAGCAGCGCCGACGACAGAAACACTGAAGCTTTCTTT; CDR3aa: CASSADDRNTEAFF; v_gene: TRBV5-1; j_gene: TRBJ1-1; d_gene: NA; abundance: many
CDR3nt: TGTGCCAGCAGCTTAGCGTCGTCCTCCTATAATTCACCCCTCCACTTT; CDR3aa: CASSLASSSYNSPLHF; v_gene: TRBV7-2; j_gene: TRBJ1-6; d_gene: NA; abundance: many
CDR3nt: TGTGCCAGCAGCCTCCGACAGCACTCCTACGAGCAGTACTTC; CDR3aa: CASSLRQHSYEQYF; v_gene: TRBV3-1; j_gene: TRBJ2-7; d_gene: NA; abundance: NA
CDR3nt: TGTGCCAGCAGTGGCAGGGAAGAGACCCAGTACTTC; CDR3aa: CASSGREETQYF; v_gene: TRBV27; j_gene: TRBJ2-5; d_gene: NA; abundance: medium-sized
CDR3nt: TGTGCCAGCAGTTACGGTGGCAGGGTGGAAGGGCAGTTCTTC; CDR3aa: CASSYGGRVEGQFF; v_gene: TRBV6-2/TRBV6-3; j_gene: TRBJ2-1; d_gene: NA; abundance: medium-sized
CDR3nt: TGTGCCAGCAGCCTTCTGTTGGGCCGGAGTAATTCACCCCTCCACTTT; CDR3aa: CASSLLLGRSNSPLHF; v_gene: TRBV3-1; j_gene: TRBJ1-6; d_gene: NA; abundance: many